These 7 T cell receptor beta chains were sequenced from one sample in a study of OX40 agonist ivuxolimab in advanced cancers. TCRdb's copy holds only in-frame clones and misses some; the assay was immunoSEQ multiplex PCR. Of fewer than 45,000 clones listed, approximately 90% are singletons. The source material was CD4+ or CD8+ T cells sorted from blood, sampled in a trial of the OX40 agonist ivuxolimab. These receptors came from an adult with an advanced solid tumor such as melanoma, head and neck, liver or kidney cancer.

This chain connects TRBV27 to TRBJ1-2; no firm D call. Trimming took 5 bases from V and 4 from J, leaving 11 bases between them. From germline, CDR1 is MNHEY and CDR2 SMNVEV (reference sequence). This CDR3 contains 13 residues. The CDR3 loop reads CASSELPLYGYTF. The CDR3 nucleotides are TGTGCCAGCAGTGAACTACCTCTCTATGGCTACACCTTC.

J is TRBJ1-2 and V is TRBV15; TRBD1 aligns across 7 bases. CDR1 and CDR2 (germline): LNHNV, YYDKDF (reference sequence). After removal of 5 bases from V and 4 bases from J, the junction contained 10 bases not matched to a gene. This CDR3 has 15 amino acids. In nucleotides, the CDR3 is TGTGCCACCAGCCCCCGGGACAGACAGACCTATGGCTACACCTTC. Translating it yields CATSPRDRQTYGYTF.

There are a few counts of this clone. The chain combines TRBV27 with TRBJ1-2; perhaps TRBD1 as D (6 bases). The CDR3 is 15 amino acids. Trimming stripped 0 bases from V and 5 bases from J, with 13 bases between. The germline V gene encodes CDR1 MNHEY and CDR2 SMNVEV (reference sequence). In nucleotides, the CDR3 is TGTGCCAGCAGTTTATCTTCCCCCAGGGGATATGGCTACACCTTC. Translated: CASSLSSPRGYGYTF.

DNA for the CDR3: TGTGCCACCAGCAGCGGGACTAGCGGGAAGTACAATGAGCAGTTCTTC. Protein sequence: CATSSGTSGKYNEQFF. The chain uses TRBV15 and TRBJ2-1; TRBD2 matches at 13 bases. Trimming cost V 3 bases and J 4 bases; bases outside gene matches: 3. Germline V gives CDR1 LNHNV, CDR2 YYDKDF (reference sequence). The CDR3 is 16 residues long.

This clone was detected only once. This chain joins TRBV18 and TRBJ2-3, with 10 bases that match TRBD2. Germline loops: CDR1 KGHSH, CDR2 LQKENI. After removal of 3 bases from V and 6 bases from J, the junction contained 9 bases not matched to a gene. The CDR3 loop spans 16 amino acids. The CDR3 protein is CASSPGIAGGVDTQYF. The CDR3 DNA reads as TGTGCCAGCTCACCGGGGATAGCGGGGGGCGTCGATACGCAGTATTTT.

The table lists this clone with a count of one. This chain connects TRBV7-9 to TRBJ2-1; no clear D gene. From germline, CDR1 is SEHNR and CDR2 FQNEAQ (reference sequence). The germline V and J ends were trimmed by 1 base and 0 bases, with 7 bases remaining between them. The CDR3 sequence is 15 residues long. The CDR3 nucleotides are TGTGCCAGCAGCTTAGTAGCCCTCTCCTACAATGAGCAGTTCTTC. As protein: CASSLVALSYNEQFF.

The chain has TRBV30 and TRBJ1-3; D call uncertain. The V gene lost 0 bases and the J gene lost 0 bases, with 9 bases spanning the gap. The CDR3 loop spans 15 amino acids. CDR1 and CDR2 from the germline V gene are GTSNPN and SVGIG (reference sequence). CDR3 protein: CAWSVQSLSGNTIYF. The CDR3 bases are TGTGCCTGGAGTGTACAGTCTCTCTCTGGAAACACCATATATTTT.